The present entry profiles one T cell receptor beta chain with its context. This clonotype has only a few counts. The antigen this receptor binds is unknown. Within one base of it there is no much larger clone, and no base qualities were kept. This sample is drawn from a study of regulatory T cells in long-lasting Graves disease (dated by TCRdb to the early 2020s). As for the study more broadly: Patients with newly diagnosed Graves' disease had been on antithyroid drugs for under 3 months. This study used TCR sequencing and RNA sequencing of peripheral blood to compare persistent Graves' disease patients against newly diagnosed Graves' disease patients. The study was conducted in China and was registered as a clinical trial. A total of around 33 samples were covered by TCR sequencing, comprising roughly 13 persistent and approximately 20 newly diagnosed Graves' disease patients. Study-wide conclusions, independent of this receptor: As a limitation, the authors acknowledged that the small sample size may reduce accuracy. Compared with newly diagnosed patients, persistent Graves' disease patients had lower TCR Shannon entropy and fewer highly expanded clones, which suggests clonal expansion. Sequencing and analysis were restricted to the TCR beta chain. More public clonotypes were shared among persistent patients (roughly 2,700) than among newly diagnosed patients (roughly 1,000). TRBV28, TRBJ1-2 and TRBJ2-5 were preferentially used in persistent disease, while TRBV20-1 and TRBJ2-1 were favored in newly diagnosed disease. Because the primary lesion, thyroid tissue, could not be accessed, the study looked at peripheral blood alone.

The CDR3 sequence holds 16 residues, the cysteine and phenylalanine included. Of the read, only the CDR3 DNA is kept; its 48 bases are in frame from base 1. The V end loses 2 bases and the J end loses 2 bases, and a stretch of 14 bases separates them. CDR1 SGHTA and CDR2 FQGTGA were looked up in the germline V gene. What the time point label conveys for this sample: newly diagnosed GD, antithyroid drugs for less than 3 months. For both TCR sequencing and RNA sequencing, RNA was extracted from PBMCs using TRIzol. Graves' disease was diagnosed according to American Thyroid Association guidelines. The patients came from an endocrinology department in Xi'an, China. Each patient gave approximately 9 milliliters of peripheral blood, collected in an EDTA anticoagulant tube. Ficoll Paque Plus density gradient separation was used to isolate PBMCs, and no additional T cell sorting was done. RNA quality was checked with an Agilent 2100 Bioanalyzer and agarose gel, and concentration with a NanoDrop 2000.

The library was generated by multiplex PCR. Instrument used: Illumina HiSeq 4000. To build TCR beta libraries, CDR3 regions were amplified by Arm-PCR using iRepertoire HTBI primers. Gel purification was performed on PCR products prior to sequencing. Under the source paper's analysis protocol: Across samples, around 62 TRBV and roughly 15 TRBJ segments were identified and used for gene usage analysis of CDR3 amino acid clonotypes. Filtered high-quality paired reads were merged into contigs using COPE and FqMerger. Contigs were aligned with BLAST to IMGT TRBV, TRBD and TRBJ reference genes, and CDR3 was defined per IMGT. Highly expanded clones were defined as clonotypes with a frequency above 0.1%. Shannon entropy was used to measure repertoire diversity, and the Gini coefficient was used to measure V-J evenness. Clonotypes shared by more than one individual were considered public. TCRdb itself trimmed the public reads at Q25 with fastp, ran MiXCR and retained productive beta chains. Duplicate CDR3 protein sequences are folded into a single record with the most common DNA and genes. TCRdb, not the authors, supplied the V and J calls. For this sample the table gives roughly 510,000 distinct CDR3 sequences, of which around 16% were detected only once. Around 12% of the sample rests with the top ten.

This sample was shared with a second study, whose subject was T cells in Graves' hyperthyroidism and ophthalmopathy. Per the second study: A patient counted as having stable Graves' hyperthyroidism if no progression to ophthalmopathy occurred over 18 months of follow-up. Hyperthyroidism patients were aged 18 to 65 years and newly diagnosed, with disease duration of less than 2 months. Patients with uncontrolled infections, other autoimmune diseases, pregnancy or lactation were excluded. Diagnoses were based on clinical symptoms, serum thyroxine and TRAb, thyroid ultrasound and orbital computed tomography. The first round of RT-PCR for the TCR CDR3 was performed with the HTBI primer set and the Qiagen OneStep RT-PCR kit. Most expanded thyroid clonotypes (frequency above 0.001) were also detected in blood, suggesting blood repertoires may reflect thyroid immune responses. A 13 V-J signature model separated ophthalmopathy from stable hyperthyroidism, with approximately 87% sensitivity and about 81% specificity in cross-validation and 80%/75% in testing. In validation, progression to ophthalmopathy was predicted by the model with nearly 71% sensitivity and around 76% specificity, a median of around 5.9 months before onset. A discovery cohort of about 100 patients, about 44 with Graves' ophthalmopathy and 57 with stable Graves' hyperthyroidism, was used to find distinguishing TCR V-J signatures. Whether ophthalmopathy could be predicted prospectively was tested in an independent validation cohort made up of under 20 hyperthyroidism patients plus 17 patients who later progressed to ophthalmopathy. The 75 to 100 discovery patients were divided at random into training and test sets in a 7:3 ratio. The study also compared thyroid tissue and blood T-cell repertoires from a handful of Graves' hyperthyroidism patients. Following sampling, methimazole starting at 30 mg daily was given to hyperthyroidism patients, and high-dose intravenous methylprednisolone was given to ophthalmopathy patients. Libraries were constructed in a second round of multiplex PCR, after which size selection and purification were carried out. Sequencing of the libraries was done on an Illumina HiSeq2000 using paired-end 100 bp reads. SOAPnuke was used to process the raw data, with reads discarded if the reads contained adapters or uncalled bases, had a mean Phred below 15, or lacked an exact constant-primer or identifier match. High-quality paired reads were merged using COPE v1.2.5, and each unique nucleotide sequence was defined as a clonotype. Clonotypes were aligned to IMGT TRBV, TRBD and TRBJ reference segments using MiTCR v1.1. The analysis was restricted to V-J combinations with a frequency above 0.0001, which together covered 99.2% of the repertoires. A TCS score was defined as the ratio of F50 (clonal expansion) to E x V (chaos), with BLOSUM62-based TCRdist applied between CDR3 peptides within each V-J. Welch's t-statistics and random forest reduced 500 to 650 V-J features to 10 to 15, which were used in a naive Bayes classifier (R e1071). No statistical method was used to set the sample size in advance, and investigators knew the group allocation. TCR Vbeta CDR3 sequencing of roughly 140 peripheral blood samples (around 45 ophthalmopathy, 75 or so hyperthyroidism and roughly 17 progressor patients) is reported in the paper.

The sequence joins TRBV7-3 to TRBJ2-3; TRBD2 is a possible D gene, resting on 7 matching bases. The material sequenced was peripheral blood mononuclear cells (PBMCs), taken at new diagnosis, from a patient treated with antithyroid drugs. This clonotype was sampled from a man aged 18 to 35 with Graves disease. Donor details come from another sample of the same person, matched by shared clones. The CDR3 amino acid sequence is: CASSLWGRGDTDTQYF. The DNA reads TGTGCCAGCAGCTTATGGGGGAGGGGGGACACAGATACGCAGTATTTT.